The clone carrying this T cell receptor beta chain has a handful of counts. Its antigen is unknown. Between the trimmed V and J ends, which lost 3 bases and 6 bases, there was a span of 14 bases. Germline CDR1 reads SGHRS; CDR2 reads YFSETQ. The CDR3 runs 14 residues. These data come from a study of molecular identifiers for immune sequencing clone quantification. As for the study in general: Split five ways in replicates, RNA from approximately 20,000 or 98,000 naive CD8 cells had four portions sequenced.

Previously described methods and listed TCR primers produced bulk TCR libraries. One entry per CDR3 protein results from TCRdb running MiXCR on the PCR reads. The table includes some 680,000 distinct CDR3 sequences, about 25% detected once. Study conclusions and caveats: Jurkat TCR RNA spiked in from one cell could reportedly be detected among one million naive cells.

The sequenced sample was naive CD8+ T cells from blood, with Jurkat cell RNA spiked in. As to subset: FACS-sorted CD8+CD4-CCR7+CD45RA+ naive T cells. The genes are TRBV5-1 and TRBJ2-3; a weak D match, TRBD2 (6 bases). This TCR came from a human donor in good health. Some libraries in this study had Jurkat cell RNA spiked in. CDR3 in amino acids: CASSYQEGQDTQYF. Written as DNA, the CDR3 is TGCGCCAGCAGCTATCAGGAGGGGCAGGATACGCAGTATTTT.